Below, one T cell receptor beta chain is given with its context. Its antigen is currently unknown. This entry comes from a study of T cell repertoires in cytomegalovirus infection. For the study at large: Both a matching HLA type and CMV infection were indicated by public TCR beta signatures. Overall study findings and caveats: HLA-C-restricted CMV clonotypes gave the most frequent clonotype in two of eight donors.

TCRdb reprocessed the reads via MiXCR and lists one record per CDR3 protein. The profile shows approximately 990,000 distinct CDR3 sequences, roughly 30% of them singletons. Germline V gene lookup returns CDR1 LNHDA and CDR2 SQIVND (reference sequence). V was trimmed by 3 bases and J by 7 bases, leaving 9 bases between them. The CDR3 is 12 residues long. This clonotype originated in a human donor in good health (CMV status not recorded). Some clones in this sample may be carry-over from other donors' samples. The sample was cultured CD8+ T cells from PBMCs, taken from culture after CMV antigen stimulation. The chain is built from TRBV19 and TRBJ1-1; tentative D call: TRBD1 (6 bases). The CDR3 DNA reads TGTGCCAGTAGTATTACAGGGCGTGAAGCTTTCTTT. Translated: CASSITGREAFF.